This entry features one TCR beta chain sequence. Germline CDR1 is SGHRS and CDR2 is YFSETQ. V shed 4 bases and J 2 bases; nucleotides not matched to a gene: 4. The CDR3 runs to 14 residues. This record belongs to a study of blood T cell repertoires in COVID-19. Overall study context: Sources were T cells, B-cell-depleted T cells, or PBMCs; the material itself was cDNA or gDNA.

Seattle's enrolled individuals joined amid active infection and were then monitored longitudinally. Per the study methods: Reference gene primer amplification gave estimated nucleated cell counts. Clones were sequenced by immunoSEQ multiplex PCR, and TCRdb holds only the in-frame ones, with some missing. From that table come the V and J calls and clone size; the DNA was used to work out D and trimming. Of 150,000 or so clones listed, around nine tenths were seen once; the top ten hold approximately 4.3%. Sequenced sample: peripheral blood. This clonotype was obtained from a man in his fifties or sixties with COVID-19, enrolled during active disease. V and J are TRBV5-1 and TRBJ1-1; 8 bases are a match to TRBD1. CDR3 nucleotide sequence: TGCGCCAGCAGCGAGCAGGGGGCCAACACTGAAGCTTTCTTT. It specifies CASSEQGANTEAFF.